This T cell receptor (beta chain) was retrieved from a study of spatial heterogeneity in lung cancer. Study-wide background: TCR transcript abundance in tumor regions was strongly correlated with the T cell module score obtained from matched bulk RNA-seq. Findings of the study overall: Higher tumor mutation counts went along with higher counts of expanded intratumoral alpha and beta TCRs.

This clonotype was seen at least ten times. Its antigen is not known. Regarding time point: sample taken at primary tumor resection. The donor population consisted of roughly 70 patients with untreated, early-stage non-small cell lung cancer. Sequencing covered unsorted whole RNA taken from tumor, nontumor lung or frozen PBMC. TCRdb fed the 5' RACE reads into MiXCR, producing one record per CDR3 protein. The table records just under 5,000 distinct CDR3 sequences, roughly 14% of them present only once. Trimming removed 3 bases at V and 4 bases at J, with 13 bases between. Germline V CDR1 and CDR2: LNHDA, SQIVND (reference sequence). The CDR3 is 15 residues long.

The chain uses TRBV19 and TRBJ2-1; possible D gene TRBD2, 6 bases. This receptor was identified in a female donor with early-stage non-small cell lung cancer. This sample comprised lung tumor tissue, obtained at surgery. This CDR3 is CASSILWGEYNEQFF. CDR3 bases: TGTGCCAGTAGTATCCTTTGGGGGGAGTACAATGAGCAGTTCTTC.